The clone carrying this TCR beta chain was seen more than once but under ten times. Its specificity is not known. The entry originates in a study of response to subunit inactivated influenza vaccine. Points from the study as a whole: Each seasonal influenza vaccination, the authors suggested, recruits few new T cells.

With 0 bases removed from V and 9 bases from J, the gap between germline ends came to 12 bases. The CDR3 contains 13 residues. The V gene's germline CDR1 is DFQATT and CDR2 SNEGSKA (reference sequence). TCRdb recomputed calls from the RT-PCR reads with MiXCR, one row per CDR3 protein. The table includes approximately 700,000 distinct CDR3 sequences, 11% to 15% detected once. The rearrangement uses TRBV20-1 and TRBJ2-1; D could derive from TRBD1 or TRBD2 (6 bases each). The material was PBMCs from blood, obtained roughly 2 weeks before vaccination. The receptor was derived from a man aged 50 to 59 who received an inactivated influenza vaccine. The CDR3 DNA reads as TGCAGTGCTAGAGATTCCGGGGGCGGTGAGCAGTTCTTC. Its translation is CSARDSGGGEQFF.